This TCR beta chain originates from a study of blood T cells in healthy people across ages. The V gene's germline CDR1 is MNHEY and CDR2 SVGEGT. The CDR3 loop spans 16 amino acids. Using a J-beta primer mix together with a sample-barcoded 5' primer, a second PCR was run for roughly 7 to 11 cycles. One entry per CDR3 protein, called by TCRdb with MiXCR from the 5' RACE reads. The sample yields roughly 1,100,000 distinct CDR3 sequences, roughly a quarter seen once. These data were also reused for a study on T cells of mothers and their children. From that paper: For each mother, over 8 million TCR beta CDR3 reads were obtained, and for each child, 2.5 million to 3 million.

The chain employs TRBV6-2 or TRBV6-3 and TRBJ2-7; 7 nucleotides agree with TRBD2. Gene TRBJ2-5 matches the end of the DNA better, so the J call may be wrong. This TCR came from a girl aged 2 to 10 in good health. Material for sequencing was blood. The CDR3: CASAYGEAAGEETQYF. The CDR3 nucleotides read TGTGCCAGTGCTTATGGGGAAGCGGCGGGGGAAGAGACCCAGTACTTC.